Presented here are 30 T cell receptor beta chains from one specimen sequenced in a study of blood T cell repertoires in COVID-19. The assay was immunoSEQ multiplex PCR, and TCRdb's table has in-frame clones only and misses some. The repertoire holds approximately 16,000 clones, with about 80% as singletons. Specimen: peripheral blood. These receptors were taken from a human donor in a cohort sampled during active COVID-19.

This sequence joins TRBV6-2 or TRBV6-3 and TRBJ1-1, with D uncertain. CDR3 length equals 15 residues. The germline gives CDR1 MNHEY, CDR2 SVGEGT. V was clipped by 5 bases and J by 1 base, with 14 bases between them. This CDR3 is CASSASSEGNTEAFF. The CDR3 bases are TGTGCCAGCAGTGCTTCGTCGGAGGGGAACACTGAAGCTTTCTTT.

This chain uses TRBV6-5 with TRBJ2-3; tentatively, D is TRBD1 (6 bases). CDR1 is MNHEY and CDR2 is SVGAGI in the germline V gene. There are 16 residues in the CDR3. With 0 bases removed from V and 1 base from J, the gap between germline ends came to 11 bases. In DNA form, the CDR3 reads TGTGCCAGCAGTTACTCGGGTTCAGGGGGCACAGATACGCAGTATTTT. The encoded protein is CASSYSGSGGTDTQYF.

This chain uses TRBV19 with TRBJ1-6, with D possibly being TRBD1 (5 bases). The CDR3 extends over 17 amino acids. The V gene lost 7 bases and the J gene lost 9 bases, with 25 bases spanning the gap. The germline gives CDR1 LNHDA, CDR2 SQIVND (reference sequence). DNA of the CDR3: TGTGCCAGTACGGAGGGGATCACCGGGACCCGGGGTTCACCCCTCCACTTT. It yields the protein CASTEGITGTRGSPLHF.

This clone was detected a few times. The chain carries TRBV4-2 and TRBJ2-2; D uncertain. Germline values: CDR1 LGHNA, CDR2 YNFKEQ. With 3 bases removed from V and 7 bases from J, the gap between germline ends came to 12 bases. This CDR3 has 14 residues. The CDR3: CASSHSVYGGELFF. CDR3 coding DNA: TGTGCCAGCAGCCATAGTGTGTATGGCGGGGAGCTGTTTTTT.

Only a few counts were recorded for this clone. The V and J genes are TRBV28 and TRBJ2-7; tentative D call: TRBD1 (5 bases). Germline lookup yields CDR1 MDHEN and CDR2 SYDVKM. The CDR3 totals 14 residues. Trimming stripped 5 bases from V and 0 bases from J, with 11 bases between. The CDR3 DNA reads TGTGCCAGCAGTCTCTTGACAGCCTCCTACGAGCAGTACTTC. Translating it yields CASSLLTASYEQYF.

A single count supports this clone. The V call is TRBV15, the J call TRBJ1-2; a possible D gene is TRBD1 (6 bases). V was trimmed by 5 bases and J by 8 bases, leaving 18 bases between them. The germline CDR1 and CDR2 sequences are LNHNV and YYDKDF (reference sequence). The CDR3 has 14 residues. This CDR3 reads CATSSQTRDTGYTF. The CDR3 DNA sequence: TGTGCCACCAGCTCTCAGACCCGGGACACCGGCTACACCTTC.

This CDR3 is CASIGSQGAAEQYF. CDR3 nucleotides: TGTGCCAGTATCGGCTCTCAGGGGGCAGCCGAGCAGTACTTC. The gene calls are TRBV19 and TRBJ2-7; 8 nucleotides align to TRBD1. The CDR3 has 14 residues. The germline gives CDR1 LNHDA, CDR2 SQIVND (reference sequence). V was pared by 7 bases and J by 6 bases, with 11 bases of the junction left unmatched.

This sequence joins TRBV3-1 (or the pseudogene TRBV3-2) and TRBJ2-7; TRBD2 is a possible D gene (6 bases). The V gene lost 1 base and the J gene lost 5 bases, with 9 bases spanning the gap. Germline V gene sequence: CDR1 LGHDT, CDR2 YNNKEL (reference sequence). The CDR3 contains 13 residues. The CDR3 region is CASSQGASDEQYF. CDR3 nucleotide sequence: TGTGCCAGCAGCCAAGGGGCTAGCGACGAGCAGTACTTC.

This clone was counted between two and nine times. The chain combines TRBV7-2 with TRBJ2-5; a weak D match, TRBD1 (6 bases). Trimming removed 5 bases at V and 1 base at J, with 17 bases between. Germline CDR1 reads SGHTA; CDR2 reads FQGNSA. The CDR3 is 16 amino acids. The CDR3 reads CASSQGHPELQETQYF. As DNA, the CDR3 is TGTGCCAGCAGCCAGGGACACCCCGAGCTCCAAGAGACCCAGTACTTC.

The gene calls are TRBV5-4 and TRBJ1-2; D perhaps matches TRBD1 (6 bases). From germline, CDR1 is SGHNT and CDR2 YYREEE (reference sequence). Trimming removed 2 bases at V and 1 base at J, with 12 bases between. The CDR3 extends over 15 amino acids. DNA for the CDR3: TGTGCCAGCAGCTTCTCGACAGGAATTAACTATGGCTACACCTTC. Residues: CASSFSTGINYGYTF. Full variable domain (rest looked up from reference TRBV5-4 and TRBJ1-2): ETGVTQSPTHLIKTRGQQVTLRCSSQSGHNTVSWYQQALGQGPQFIFQYYREEENGRGNFPPRFSGLQFPNYSSELNVNALELDDSALYLCASSFSTGINYGYTFGSGTRLTVV.

J is TRBJ2-2 and V is TRBV19, with 8 nucleotides matching TRBD1. The CDR3 covers 14 residues. CDR1 and CDR2 (germline): LNHDA, SQIVND (reference sequence). V was clipped by 8 bases and J by 7 bases; unmatched bases: 9. The CDR3 sequence: CASEAQGAGGELFF. The CDR3 bases are TGTGCCAGTGAAGCCCAGGGGGCCGGCGGGGAGCTGTTTTTT.

The chain carries TRBV28 and TRBJ2-3; D call uncertain. Trimming took off 3 bases at V and 3 bases at J, with 13 bases between the two ends. The CDR3 length is 15 residues. Germline-derived CDR1 and CDR2 are MDHEN and SYDVKM. The DNA for the CDR3 is TGTGCCAGCAGTTTGGAGTCCACTGGGACAGATACGCAGTATTTT. This sequence encodes CASSLESTGTDTQYF.

The V gene is TRBV12-3 or TRBV12-4, the J gene TRBJ1-2; the match to TRBD1 covers 7 bases. There are 13 residues in the CDR3. The V gene end was trimmed by 5 bases and the J gene end by 7 bases; junction bases not matched to a gene: 7. CDR3 in amino acids: CASSPGTEGGYTF. For the CDR3, the DNA is TGTGCCAGCAGTCCCGGGACAGAGGGTGGCTACACCTTC.

The V and J genes are TRBV6-2 or TRBV6-3 and TRBJ2-7; TRBD1 matches at 7 bases. Germline V lookup: CDR1 MNHEY, CDR2 SVGEGT. The CDR3 runs to 13 residues. Losses at the gene ends were 2 bases for V and 4 bases for J; bases not matched to a gene: 2. CDR3 sequence: CASSYPGGYEQYF. The CDR3 region has the DNA TGTGCCAGCAGTTACCCAGGGGGTTACGAGCAGTACTTC.

The chain combines TRBV28 with TRBJ2-7; TRBD2 agrees at 11 bases. Germline CDR1 and CDR2: MDHEN and SYDVKM. This CDR3 is built from 13 residues. The V gene end was trimmed by 6 bases and the J gene end by 4 bases; junction bases not matched to a gene: 2. Here the CDR3 reads CASRASGRYEQYF. The CDR3 DNA follows: TGTGCCAGCAGGGCTAGCGGGAGGTACGAGCAGTACTTC.

The gene calls are TRBV9 and TRBJ2-3; D is perhaps TRBD1 (5 bases). Germline CDR1 is SGDLS and CDR2 is YYNGEE. The CDR3 extends over 15 amino acids. V dropped 4 bases and J dropped 0 bases, with 12 bases sitting between them. Here the CDR3 reads CASSLDIRSTDTQYF. The CDR3 coding sequence is TGTGCCAGCAGCTTGGACATTCGGAGCACAGATACGCAGTATTTT.

This chain joins TRBV4-2 and TRBJ2-3, with TRBD2 matching 9 bases. Germline lookup yields CDR1 LGHNA and CDR2 YNFKEQ. Germline trimming cut 1 base from V and 4 bases from J; bases unmatched to any gene: 12. This CDR3 spans 18 amino acids. DNA of the CDR3: TGTGCCAGCAGCCAAGTATGGGGTAGCGGGGGCAAATCAGATACGCAGTATTTT. Translation gives CASSQVWGSGGKSDTQYF.

The CDR3 coding sequence is TGCAGCGTTGTTGGCGGAACCAAAAACATTCAGTACTTC. As protein: CSVVGGTKNIQYF. The rearrangement uses TRBV29-1 and TRBJ2-4; D is ambiguous. Germline CDR1 and CDR2: SQVTM and ANQGSEA. V was trimmed by 4 bases and J by 2 bases, leaving 9 bases between them. The CDR3 is made up of 13 amino acids.

The rearrangement joins TRBV2 to TRBJ2-3, with 10 bases lining up with TRBD1. Per the germline V gene, CDR1 is SNHLY and CDR2 is FYNNEI. The V and J ends lost 7 bases and 4 bases, in that order; junction bases with no gene match: 5. The CDR3 has 14 amino acids. The CDR3 is CASTDRGRSDTQYF. CDR3 DNA: TGTGCCAGCACAGACAGGGGGCGGTCAGATACGCAGTATTTT.

V usage is TRBV7-2 and J usage is TRBJ1-6; TRBD1 agrees at 7 bases. The CDR3 extends over 19 amino acids. Trimming at V came to 2 bases and at J to 0 bases, leaving 10 bases not matched to a gene. The germline V gene has CDR1 SGHTA and CDR2 FQGNSA. Here the CDR3 reads CASSLSRPGQSSYNSPLHF. For the CDR3, the DNA is TGTGCCAGCAGCTTATCCCGCCCGGGACAGAGCTCCTATAATTCACCCCTCCACTTT.

This clone was seen just once. The chain carries TRBV6-4 and TRBJ2-1; 7 bases map to TRBD2. Germline V CDR1 and CDR2: MRHNA, SNTAGT. Trimming removed 2 bases from V and 0 bases from J; junction bases left unmatched: 4. The CDR3 is 16 amino acids. This CDR3 reads CASSDGAGSSYNEQFF. CDR3 DNA: TGTGCCAGCAGTGACGGAGCGGGGAGCTCCTACAATGAGCAGTTCTTC.

This chain connects TRBV11-3 to TRBJ2-1, with TRBD1 as a possible D gene (6 bases). Germline lookup yields CDR1 SGHNT and CDR2 YENEEA. CDR3 length: 16 residues. Trimming left V 2 bases short and J 4 bases short, with 15 bases between. The DNA of the CDR3 is TGTGCCAGCAGCTTATTTGGGGGCAACGAGTACAATGAGCAGTTCTTC. Protein sequence: CASSLFGGNEYNEQFF. Using reference TRBV11-3 and TRBJ2-1 for the parts outside the CDR3, the full variable domain is EAGVVQSPRYKIIEKKQPVAFWCNPISGHNTLYWYLQNLGQGPELLIRYENEEAVDDSQLPKDRFSAERLKGVDSTLKIQPAELGDSAVYLCASSLFGGNEYNEQFFGPGTRLTVL.

This rearrangement joins TRBV28 to TRBJ1-6; weak D call: TRBD1 (5 bases). V lost 7 bases to trimming and J lost 6 bases, with 13 bases between them. This CDR3 has 14 residues. Germline loops: CDR1 MDHEN, CDR2 SYDVKM. The CDR3, as DNA: TGTGCCAGCATCCCTTGGGGGGTTAATTCACCCCTCCACTTT. The encoded protein is CASIPWGVNSPLHF.

This clone was detected only a few times. J is TRBJ2-2 and V is TRBV13; D may be TRBD2 (5 bases). The CDR3 spans 13 residues. From germline, CDR1 is PRHDT and CDR2 FYEKMQ (reference sequence). With 5 bases removed from V and 2 bases from J, the gap between germline ends came to 6 bases. CDR3 sequence reads: CASSRGNTGELFF. The CDR3, as DNA: TGTGCCAGCAGCCGGGGAAACACCGGGGAGCTGTTTTTT.

The chain combines TRBV7-2 with TRBJ2-7, with D possibly being TRBD1 (6 bases). Germline V gene lookup returns CDR1 SGHTA and CDR2 FQGNSA. V lost 2 bases to trimming and J lost 1 base, with 12 bases between them. The CDR3 spans 15 residues. The CDR3 DNA sequence: TGTGCCAGCAGCTTACAGGGGACGAGTTCCTACGAGCAGTACTTC. Its protein is CASSLQGTSSYEQYF.

The chain couples TRBV6-5 to TRBJ1-2; D unclear. The germline gives CDR1 MNHEY, CDR2 SVGAGI. The CDR3 has 14 residues. The V and J ends lost 7 bases and 7 bases respectively, with 19 bases between them. The CDR3 DNA sequence: TGTGCCAGCATTGTTATAGGGAGAATGGGTGGCTACACCTTC. It translates to CASIVIGRMGGYTF.

The chain joins TRBV29-1 to TRBJ1-2; no reliable D call. This CDR3 has 11 residues. From germline, CDR1 is SQVTM and CDR2 ANQGSEA. The germline V and J ends were trimmed by 6 bases and 6 bases, with 11 bases remaining between them. Here the CDR3 DNA reads TGCAGCGTGCGCTCCACCGATGGCTACACCTTC. This translates into CSVRSTDGYTF.

The chain carries TRBV6-2 or TRBV6-3 and TRBJ2-1, with D maybe TRBD1 (5 bases). In germline, CDR1 is MNHEY, CDR2 SVGEGT. This CDR3 has 15 residues. V gave up 2 bases and J gave up 0 bases, with 8 bases separating them. The CDR3 sequence: CASSYGASSYNEQFF. CDR3 in DNA: TGTGCCAGCAGTTACGGGGCGAGCTCCTACAATGAGCAGTTCTTC.

The V and J genes are TRBV11-2 and TRBJ2-7; 8 nucleotides align to TRBD1. Per the germline V gene, CDR1 is SGHAT and CDR2 is FQNNGV. Trimming removed 1 base from V and 6 bases from J; junction bases left unmatched: 8. This CDR3 spans 15 amino acids. The DNA of the CDR3 is TGTGCCAGCAGCTTAGGACAGGGGACGGTTCGCGAGCAGTACTTC. This translates into CASSLGQGTVREQYF. The full variable domain, its missing parts supplied by reference TRBV11-2 and TRBJ2-7, is EAGVAQSPRYKIIEKRQSVAFWCNPISGHATLYWYQQILGQGPKLLIQFQNNGVVDDSQLPKDRFSAERLKGVDSTLKIQPAKLEDSAVYLCASSLGQGTVREQYFGPGTRLTVT.

V is TRBV11-3 and J is TRBJ2-7, with 9 bases matching TRBD2. The CDR3 extends over 17 amino acids. Germline V gene sequence: CDR1 SGHNT, CDR2 YENEEA. Trimming took 3 bases from V and 7 from J; bases not matched to a gene: 16. CDR3 nucleotides: TGTGCCAGCAGCTTCTTTTCGGGGGGACTAGCCACGGGAGAGCAGTACTTC. This sequence encodes CASSFFSGGLATGEQYF.